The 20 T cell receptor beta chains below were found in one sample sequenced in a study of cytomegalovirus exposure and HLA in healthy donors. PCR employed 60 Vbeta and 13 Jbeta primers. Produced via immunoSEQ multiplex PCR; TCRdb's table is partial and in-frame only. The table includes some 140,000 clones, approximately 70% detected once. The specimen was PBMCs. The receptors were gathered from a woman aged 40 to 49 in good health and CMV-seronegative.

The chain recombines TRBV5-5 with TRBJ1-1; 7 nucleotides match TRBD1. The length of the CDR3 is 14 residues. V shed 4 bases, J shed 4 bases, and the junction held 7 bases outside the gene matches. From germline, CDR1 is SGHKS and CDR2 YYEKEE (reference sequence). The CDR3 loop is CASSAQTGPTEAFF. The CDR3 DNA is TGTGCCAGCAGCGCCCAGACAGGGCCCACTGAAGCTTTCTTT.

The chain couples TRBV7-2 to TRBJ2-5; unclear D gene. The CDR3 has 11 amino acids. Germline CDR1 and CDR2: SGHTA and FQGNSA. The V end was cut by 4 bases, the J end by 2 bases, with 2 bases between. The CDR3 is CASSSQETQYF. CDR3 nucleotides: TGTGCCAGCAGCTCACAAGAGACCCAGTACTTC.

The CDR3 sequence: CASSQNYGYTF. The DNA for the CDR3 is TGTGCCAGCAGCCAGAACTATGGCTACACCTTC. This rearrangement joins TRBV7-9 to TRBJ1-2; D is undetermined. Germline-derived CDR1 and CDR2 are SEHNR and FQNEAQ (reference sequence). The CDR3 is 11 amino acids. V was cut by 5 bases and J by 2 bases, with 3 bases left in between.

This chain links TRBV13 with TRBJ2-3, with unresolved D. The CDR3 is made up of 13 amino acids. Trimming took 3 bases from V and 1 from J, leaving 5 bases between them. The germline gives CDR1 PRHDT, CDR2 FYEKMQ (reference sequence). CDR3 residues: CASSLAGTDTQYF. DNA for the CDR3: TGTGCCAGCAGCTTGGCGGGCACAGATACGCAGTATTTT.

The CDR3 sequence is CASADRGNQPQHF. The CDR3 nucleotides are TGTGCCTCCGCGGACAGGGGAAATCAGCCCCAGCATTTT. This chain uses TRBV2 with TRBJ1-5; 9 positions agree with TRBD1. CDR3 length: 13 residues. With V trimmed by 11 bases and J by 4 bases, 6 bases remained unmatched. Germline V gene lookup returns CDR1 SNHLY and CDR2 FYNNEI.

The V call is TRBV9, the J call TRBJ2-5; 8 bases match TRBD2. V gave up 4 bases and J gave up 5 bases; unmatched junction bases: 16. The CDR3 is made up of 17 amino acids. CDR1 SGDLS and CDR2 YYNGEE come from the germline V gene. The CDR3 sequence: CASSLGAAGGRGETQYF. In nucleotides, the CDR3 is TGTGCCAGCAGCCTCGGGGCGGCGGGGGGCCGGGGGGAGACCCAGTACTTC.

CDR3 protein: CASSKWNRDYSNQPQHF. The CDR3 DNA follows: TGTGCCAGCAGCAAATGGAACAGGGATTATAGCAATCAGCCCCAGCATTTT. The rearrangement joins TRBV21-1 to TRBJ1-5; the D call of TRBD1 is as the table states it, not checked on the DNA. TRBV21-1 is deemed a pseudogene. The CDR3 loop spans 17 amino acids.

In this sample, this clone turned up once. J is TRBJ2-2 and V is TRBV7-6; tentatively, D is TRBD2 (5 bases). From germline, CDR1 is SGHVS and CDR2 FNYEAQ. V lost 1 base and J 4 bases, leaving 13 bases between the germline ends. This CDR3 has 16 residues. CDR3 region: CASSLEPAAGTGELFF. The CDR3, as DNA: TGTGCCAGCAGCTTAGAACCAGCGGCGGGCACCGGGGAGCTGTTTTTT.

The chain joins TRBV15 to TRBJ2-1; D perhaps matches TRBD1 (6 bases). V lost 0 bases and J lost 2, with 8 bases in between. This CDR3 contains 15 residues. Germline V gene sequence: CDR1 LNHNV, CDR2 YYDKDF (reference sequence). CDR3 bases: TGTGCCACCAGCAGAGACAGGGGAACCTACAATGAGCAGTTCTTC. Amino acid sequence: CATSRDRGTYNEQFF.

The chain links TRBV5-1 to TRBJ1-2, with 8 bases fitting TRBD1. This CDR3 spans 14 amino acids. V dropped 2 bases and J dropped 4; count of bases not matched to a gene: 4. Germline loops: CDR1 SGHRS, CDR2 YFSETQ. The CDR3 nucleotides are TGCGCCAGCAGCTTACAGGGGGATCGCTATGGCTACACCTTC. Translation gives CASSLQGDRYGYTF.

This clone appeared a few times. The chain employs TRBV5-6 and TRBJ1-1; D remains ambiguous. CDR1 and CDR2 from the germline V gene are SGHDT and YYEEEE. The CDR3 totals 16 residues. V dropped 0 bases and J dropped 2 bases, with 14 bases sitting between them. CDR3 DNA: TGTGCCAGCAGCTTGGCACCGAGGGAATTTAACACTGAAGCTTTCTTT. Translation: CASSLAPREFNTEAFF.

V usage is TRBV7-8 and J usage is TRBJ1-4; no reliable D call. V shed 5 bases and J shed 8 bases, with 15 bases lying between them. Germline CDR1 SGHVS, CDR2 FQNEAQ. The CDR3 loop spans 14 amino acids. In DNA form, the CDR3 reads TGTGCCAGCAGCCAACACGGACGGGGAGAAAAACTGTTTTTT. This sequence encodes CASSQHGRGEKLFF.

The DNA of the CDR3 is TGTGCCAGCAGTTTAGACAGGGTCACAGATACGCAGTATTTT. Its protein is CASSLDRVTDTQYF. The chain joins TRBV28 to TRBJ2-3; 7 bases line up with TRBD1. Germline lookup yields CDR1 MDHEN and CDR2 SYDVKM. Trimming took 2 bases from V and 2 from J; bases not matched to a gene: 1. This CDR3 is built from 14 residues.

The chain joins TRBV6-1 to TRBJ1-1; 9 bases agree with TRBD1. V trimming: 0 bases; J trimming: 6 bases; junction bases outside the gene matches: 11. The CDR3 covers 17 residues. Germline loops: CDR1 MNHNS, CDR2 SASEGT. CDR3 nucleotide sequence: TGTGCCAGCAGTGAAGCAACAGGGGGCGCCCGGATCGCTGAAGCTTTCTTT. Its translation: CASSEATGGARIAEAFF.

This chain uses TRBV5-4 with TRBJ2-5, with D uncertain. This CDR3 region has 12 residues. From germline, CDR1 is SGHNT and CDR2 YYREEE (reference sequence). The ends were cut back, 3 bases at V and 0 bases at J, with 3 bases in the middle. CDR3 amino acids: CASSSYQETQYF. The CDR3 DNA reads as TGTGCCAGCAGCTCGTACCAAGAGACCCAGTACTTC.

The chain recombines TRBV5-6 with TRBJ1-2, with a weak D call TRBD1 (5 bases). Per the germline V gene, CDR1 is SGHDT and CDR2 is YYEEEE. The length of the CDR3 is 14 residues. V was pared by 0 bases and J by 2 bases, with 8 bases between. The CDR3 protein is CASSLVGQNYGYTF. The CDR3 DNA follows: TGTGCCAGCAGCTTGGTGGGGCAGAACTATGGCTACACCTTC. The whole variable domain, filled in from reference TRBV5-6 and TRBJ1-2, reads DAGVTQSPTHLIKTRGQQVTLRCSPKSGHDTVSWYQQALGQGPQFIFQYYEEEERQRGNFPDRFSGHQFPNYSSELNVNALLLGDSALYLCASSLVGQNYGYTFGSGTRLTVV.

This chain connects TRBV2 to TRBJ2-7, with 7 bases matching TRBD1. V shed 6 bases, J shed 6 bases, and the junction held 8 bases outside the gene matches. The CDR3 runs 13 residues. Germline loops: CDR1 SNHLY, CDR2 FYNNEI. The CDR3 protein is CASSRGQKFEQYV. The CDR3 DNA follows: TGTGCCAGCAGCCGGGGACAGAAGTTCGAGCAGTACGTC.

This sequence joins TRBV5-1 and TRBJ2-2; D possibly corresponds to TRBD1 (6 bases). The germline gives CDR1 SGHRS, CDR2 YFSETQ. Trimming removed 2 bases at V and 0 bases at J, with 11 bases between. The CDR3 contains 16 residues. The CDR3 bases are TGCGCCAGCAGCTTCACAGGGCCGCCGAACACCGGGGAGCTGTTTTTT. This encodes CASSFTGPPNTGELFF.

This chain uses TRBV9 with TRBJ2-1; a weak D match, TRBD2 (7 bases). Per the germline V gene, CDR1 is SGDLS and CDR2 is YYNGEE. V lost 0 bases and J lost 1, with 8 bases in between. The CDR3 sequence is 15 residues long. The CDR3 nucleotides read TGTGCCAGCAGCGTAGAGGGGGGGTCCTACAATGAGCAGTTCTTC. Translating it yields CASSVEGGSYNEQFF.

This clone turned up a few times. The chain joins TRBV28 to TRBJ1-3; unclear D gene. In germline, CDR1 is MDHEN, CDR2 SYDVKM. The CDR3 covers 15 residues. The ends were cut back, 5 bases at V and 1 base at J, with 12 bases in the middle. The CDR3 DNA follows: TGTGCCAGCAGTGCGCCGCGTCCGTCTGGAAACACCATATATTTT. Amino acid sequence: CASSAPRPSGNTIYF. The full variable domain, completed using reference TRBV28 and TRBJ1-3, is DVKVTQSSRYLVKRTGEKVFLECVQDMDHENMFWYRQDPGLGLRLIYFSYDVKMKEKGDIPEGYSVSREKKERFSLILESASTNQTSMYLCASSAPRPSGNTIYFGEGSWLTVV.